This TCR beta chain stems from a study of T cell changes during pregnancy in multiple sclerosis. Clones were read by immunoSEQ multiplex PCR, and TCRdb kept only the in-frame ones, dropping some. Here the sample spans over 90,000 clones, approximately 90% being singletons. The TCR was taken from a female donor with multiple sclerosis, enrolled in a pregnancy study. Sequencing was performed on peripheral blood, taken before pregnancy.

In DNA, the CDR3 is TGTGCCAGCAGCTTGACTGATACCTACGAGCAGTACTTC. It yields the protein CASSLTDTYEQYF. The V and J genes are TRBV7-9 and TRBJ2-7; D is unclear. Trimming shortened V by 3 bases and J by 2 bases, and 8 bases separated the two germline ends. Germline values: CDR1 SEHNR, CDR2 FQNEAQ (reference sequence). This CDR3 has 13 residues. The full variable domain, with the rest looked up from reference TRBV7-9 and TRBJ2-7, is DTGVSQNPRHKITKRGQNVTFRCDPISEHNRLYWYRQTLGQGPEFLTYFQNEAQLEKSRLLSDRFSAERPKGSFSTLEIQRTEQGDSAMYLCASSLTDTYEQYFGPGTRLTVT.